The rows below give T cell receptor beta chains drawn from one sample of a study of control samples from healthy donors and cancer patients. Profiling relied on immunoSEQ multiplex PCR, and the TCRdb table lists in-frame clones only, not all of them. The repertoire includes fewer than 200,000 clones, about 93% of them detected once, and about 4% sits in the top ten. The sequenced sample was blood. Receptors were obtained from an older woman in good health. CDR3s include the opening cysteine and the closing phenylalanine or tryptophan. A D gene is named only where the DNA matches it firmly. Clone size is not always given. Where it is, it says once, few, many or a class for expanded clones.

J: TRBJ1-2
D: -
size: -
V: TRBV10-3
DNA: TGTGCCATCAATGAGGGACGGGCAGAGGACTCTGGCTACACCTTC
CDR3: CAINEGRAEDSGYTF

J: TRBJ2-7
D: TRBD1
size: -
V: TRBV27
DNA: TGTGCCAGCAGTTATAAACCGGGACAGGGATCCTACGAGCAGTACTTC
CDR3: CASSYKPGQGSYEQYF

J: TRBJ1-1
D: -
size: -
V: TRBV15
DNA: TGTGCCACCAGCACACCCCCCGGGAACACTGAAGCTTTCTTT
CDR3: CATSTPPGNTEAFF

J: TRBJ1-2
D: TRBD1
size: -
V: TRBV19
DNA: TGTGCCAGTAGTATGCCGAACCCGGGACAGTCGATCCGTTCCTATGGCTACACCTTC
CDR3: CASSMPNPGQSIRSYGYTF

J: TRBJ2-1
D: TRBD2
size: -
V: TRBV6-5
DNA: TGTGCCAGCAGTTATTCCACTAGCGGGGAGAACAATGAGCAGTTCTTC
CDR3: CASSYSTSGENNEQFF

J: TRBJ2-1
D: -
size: -
V: TRBV30
DNA: TGTGCCTGGAGTGTACTGGGAGGGGGCCCTGGATACAATGAGCAGTTCTTC
CDR3: CAWSVLGGGPGYNEQFF

J: TRBJ2-3
D: -
size: -
V: TRBV7-2
DNA: TGTGCCAGCAGCTTAAAGGATACGCAGTATTTT
CDR3: CASSLKDTQYF

J: TRBJ1-1
D: -
size: -
V: TRBV6-2/TRBV6-3
DNA: TGTGCCAGCAGTTACTCGAAGGCAAGCACTGAAGCTTTCTTT
CDR3: CASSYSKASTEAFF

J: TRBJ2-2
D: -
size: -
V: TRBV18
DNA: TGTGCCAGCTCACCGGTCCGAAACACCGGGGAGCTGTTTTTT
CDR3: CASSPVRNTGELFF

J: TRBJ1-1
D: -
size: -
V: TRBV19
DNA: TGTGCCAGTAGTCCCGTCGGGGGGAACACTGAAGCTTTCTTT
CDR3: CASSPVGGNTEAFF

J: TRBJ1-1
D: -
size: -
V: TRBV7-8
DNA: TGTGCCAGCAGCCGAGGTGGGACGGTGGGCACTGAAGCTTTCTTT
CDR3: CASSRGGTVGTEAFF

J: TRBJ2-5
D: -
size: -
V: TRBV7-2
DNA: TGTGCCAGCAGCCCCGTAGCGGCCGAAAAGACCCAGTACTTC
CDR3: CASSPVAAEKTQYF

J: TRBJ1-1
D: TRBD1
size: -
V: TRBV3-1/TRBV3-2
DNA: TGTGCCAGCGCGGGACAGGCACAAGCTTTCTTT
CDR3: CASAGQAQAFF

J: TRBJ1-2
D: -
size: -
V: TRBV7-2
DNA: TGTGCCAGCAGCTTAGTACCGGGCTCGGATCAGTATGGCTACACCTTC
CDR3: CASSLVPGSDQYGYTF

J: TRBJ2-1
D: TRBD1
size: few
V: TRBV5-1
DNA: TGCGCCAGCAGCTTGGGATTGCGGCAGGGGGCAGTAAATGAGCAGTTCTTC
CDR3: CASSLGLRQGAVNEQFF

J: TRBJ2-7
D: -
size: -
V: TRBV27
DNA: TGTGCCAGCAGTCCCCGGTCCTACGAGCAGTACTTC
CDR3: CASSPRSYEQYF

J: TRBJ1-3
D: -
size: -
V: TRBV4-1
DNA: TGCGCCAGCAGCCCTACAACAGTCAGGGGTTCTGGAAACACCATATATTTT
CDR3: CASSPTTVRGSGNTIYF

J: TRBJ2-2
D: -
size: -
V: TRBV6-6
DNA: TGTGCCAGCAGTGGGACCCTGGACACCGGGGAGCTGTTTTTT
CDR3: CASSGTLDTGELFF

J: TRBJ1-1
D: -
size: -
V: TRBV7-6
DNA: TGTGCCAGCAGTTGGAATGGTGGGCACCGGACCCTGAACACTGAAGCTTTCTTT
CDR3: CASSWNGGHRTLNTEAFF

J: TRBJ2-7
D: TRBD2
size: -
V: TRBV3-1/TRBV3-2
DNA: TGTGCCAGCAGCCAAAGGCTCGGGCTAGCGGGGAAGAGCTCCTACGAGCAGTACTTC
CDR3: CASSQRLGLAGKSSYEQYF

J: TRBJ2-2
D: -
size: few
V: TRBV14
DNA: TGTGCCAGCAGCCCCGAGGGGCGTGGGGAGCTGTTTTTT
CDR3: CASSPEGRGELFF

J: TRBJ1-1
D: -
size: -
V: TRBV12-3/TRBV12-4
DNA: TGTGCCAGCAGTTTAGAGGGGAGAACTGAAGCTTTCTTT
CDR3: CASSLEGRTEAFF